This record looks at one TCR beta chain sequence and its context. Its cognate antigen is unknown. This sample stems from a study of post-analysis software for immune sequencing data. General study findings and limits: With F measure, samples from one preparation batch clustered together strongly. Multiple sclerosis was associated with a significant reduction in normalized Chao1 diversity relative to controls. Controls showed lower frequencies than patients for roughly five TRBV segments, and TRBV5-6, TRBV5-1 and TRBV20-1 were among these.

The authors incorporated unique molecular identifiers into the TCR beta cDNA libraries. MiXCR was run by TCRdb on the PCR reads, yielding one entry per CDR3 protein. The sample carries hundreds of thousands of distinct CDR3 sequences, roughly 40% recorded once. The CDR3 length is 12 residues. Trimming took 2 bases from V and 10 from J, leaving 6 bases between them. The chain couples TRBV12-3 or TRBV12-4 to TRBJ1-6; no clear D gene. The origin of this receptor is a girl aged 5 to 17 with multiple sclerosis. Sequenced input: blood. The CDR3 protein is CASSLKRSPLHF. DNA of the CDR3: TGTGCCAGCAGTTTAAAACGGTCACCCCTCCACTTT.